The TCR beta chain described here comes from a study of cytotoxic CD8 clonotypes in ibrutinib-treated CLL. Across the whole study: Investigators collected response samples after a median approximately eleven months of treatment, range 6 to 36.

A 1 in 200,000 to 1 in 1 million T cell depth was the sequencing target. Generated by immunoSEQ multiplex PCR, the TCRdb table keeps only in-frame clones and is missing some. The data contain some 150,000 clones, about four fifths of them singletons. Germline V gives CDR1 MRHNA, CDR2 SNTAGT. V lost 0 bases and J 5 bases, leaving 6 bases between the germline ends. The CDR3 has 13 amino acids. The sequence was collected from a human donor with chronic lymphocytic leukemia. This chain links TRBV6-4 with TRBJ2-3; D is perhaps TRBD1 (5 bases). The starting material was PBMCs, obtained after 12 months of ibrutinib treatment. The CDR3 DNA reads as TGTGCCAGCAGTGACTCTAGGGGAGATACGCAGTATTTT. This encodes CASSDSRGDTQYF.